This note documents a single T cell receptor (beta chain) sequence. This record belongs to a study of T cell responses to AZD1222 COVID-19 vaccine. CDR1 and CDR2 from the germline V gene are MGHRA and YSYEKL. Trimming took 0 bases from V and 2 from J, leaving 10 bases between them. This CDR3 has 15 amino acids. Some clones are missing from TCRdb's copy, which holds only in-frame ones; the method was immunoSEQ multiplex PCR. The sample shows 140,000 or so clones, approximately 90% of them seen only once. This chain uses TRBV4-1 with TRBJ1-2; D remains ambiguous. This sequence originates from an adult who received the AZD1222 COVID-19 vaccine. The sequencing used peripheral blood, collected 28 days after the second AZD1222 dose. The CDR3 here is CASSQDWPGNYGYTF. In DNA, the CDR3 is TGCGCCAGCAGCCAAGATTGGCCGGGGAACTATGGCTACACCTTC.